What follows are 25 T cell receptor beta chains derived from one specimen sequenced in a study of blood T cell repertoires in COVID-19 (dated by TCRdb to the early 2020s). Receptor amplification or capture employed the immunoSEQ multiplex PCR assay. In its TCRdb copy, this immuneACCESS table keeps in-frame sequences only and misses some clones. Where compared with another copy, unresolved V genes explain less than half of these, and the others have no known cause. The table for this sample lists some 260,000 clones; about 85% of them were counted only once. Together, the top ten hold 3% of the sample. The sequencing input was peripheral blood. Receptors were obtained from a man younger than 35 with active or convalescent COVID-19.

This rearrangement joins TRBV6-5 to TRBJ2-3; D unresolved. This CDR3 contains 14 residues. V was cut by 0 bases and J by 2 bases, with 6 bases left in between. Per germline, CDR1 MNHEY and CDR2 SVGAGI. The CDR3, as DNA: TGTGCCAGCAGTTACTCGCGGCTCACAGATACGCAGTATTTT. Amino acid sequence: CASSYSRLTDTQYF.

The V call is TRBV4-2, the J call TRBJ1-2, with D tentatively TRBD1 (5 bases). This CDR3 is 14 amino acids long. V gave up 2 bases and J gave up 1 base, with 8 bases separating them. In germline, CDR1 is LGHNA, CDR2 YNFKEQ. The CDR3 DNA reads TGTGCCAGCAGCCAACCCAGGGATAACTATGGCTACACCTTC. Translated: CASSQPRDNYGYTF.

V is TRBV5-1 and J is TRBJ2-1; possibly TRBD1 for D (6 bases). V was clipped by 0 bases and J by 9 bases, with 13 bases between them. The CDR3 is made up of 14 amino acids. Per the germline V gene, CDR1 is SGHRS and CDR2 is YFSETQ. As DNA, the CDR3 is TGCGCCAGCAGCTTGGGACAGGCTTTAGGTGAGCAGTTCTTC. Protein: CASSLGQALGEQFF.

The rearrangement joins TRBV13 to TRBJ1-4; D uncertain. The germline V and J ends were trimmed by 1 base and 0 bases, with 3 bases remaining between them. The CDR3 is 14 residues long. Germline values: CDR1 PRHDT, CDR2 FYEKMQ (reference sequence). The CDR3 sequence: CASSLASTNEKLFF. In nucleotides, the CDR3 is TGTGCCAGCAGCTTAGCCTCAACTAATGAAAAACTGTTTTTT.

The J gene is TRBJ1-2, the V gene TRBV7-9, with unresolved D. The CDR3 is 13 amino acids. The V gene's germline CDR1 is SEHNR and CDR2 FQNEAQ (reference sequence). V was shortened by 7 bases and J by 9 bases, with 18 bases between the two germline ends. The CDR3 DNA follows: TGTGCCAGCACCCTTAGCGACGGAGATAGCTACACCTTC. Residues: CASTLSDGDSYTF.

The chain uses TRBV12-3 or TRBV12-4 and TRBJ1-1, with TRBD1 as a possible D gene (6 bases). The CDR3 runs to 13 residues. Trimming shortened V by 2 bases and J by 5 bases, and 9 bases separated the two germline ends. CDR3 protein: CASSLLQGTEAFF. The CDR3 nucleotides read TGTGCCAGCAGTTTACTTCAGGGGACTGAAGCTTTCTTT.

The DNA of the CDR3 is TGTGCCAGCAGTGGGGCTTCCTACAATGAGCAGTTCTTC. Amino acids: CASSGASYNEQFF. The J gene is TRBJ2-1, the V gene TRBV11-2, with a tentative D call TRBD1 (5 bases). V lost 6 bases to trimming and J lost 1 base, with 7 bases between them. Germline V gene data show CDR1 as SGHAT and CDR2 as FQNNGV. This CDR3 region has 13 residues.

V gene TRBV27 combines with J gene TRBJ1-1; D is uncertain. From germline, CDR1 is MNHEY and CDR2 SMNVEV (reference sequence). The CDR3 consists of 16 residues. Trimming took 3 bases from V and 3 from J, leaving 17 bases between them. The chain's CDR3 is CASSFSVGEVDTEAFF. The CDR3 nucleotides read TGTGCCAGCAGTTTTTCTGTCGGGGAGGTGGACACTGAAGCTTTCTTT.

The chain has TRBV19 and TRBJ2-1; 10 bases are a match to TRBD2. The CDR3 length is 14 residues. CDR1 is LNHDA, CDR2 SQIVND, per germline (reference sequence). Trimming took 8 bases from V and 9 from J; bases not matched to a gene: 10. CDR3 amino acids: CASLKSGGASEQFF. Here the CDR3 DNA reads TGTGCCAGTCTCAAAAGCGGGGGGGCCAGTGAGCAGTTCTTC.

This clone occurred once. The chain employs TRBV27 and TRBJ1-5; D is ambiguous. CDR1 and CDR2 from the germline V gene are MNHEY and SMNVEV (reference sequence). Trimming removed 3 bases at V and 3 bases at J, with 6 bases between. The CDR3 sequence is 13 residues long. CDR3 DNA sequence: TGTGCCAGCAGTTTTCAGATCAATCAGCCCCAGCATTTT. Translation gives CASSFQINQPQHF.

The V and J genes are TRBV28 and TRBJ1-2, with TRBD1 identical over 9 bases. V trimming: 5 bases; J trimming: 2 bases; junction bases outside the gene matches: 6. This CDR3 contains 15 residues. Germline V gene lookup returns CDR1 MDHEN and CDR2 SYDVKM. In DNA, the CDR3 is TGTGCCAGCAGTATCCCGACAGGGGGAAACTATGGCTACACCTTC. This gives the protein CASSIPTGGNYGYTF.

The chain recombines TRBV9 with TRBJ2-2, with 11 bases that match TRBD2. J gave up 0 bases and V 3 bases, and 4 bases lay outside the gene matches. The CDR3 runs 17 residues. Germline V gives CDR1 SGDLS, CDR2 YYNGEE. The chain's CDR3 is CASSALAGGANTGELFF. Written as DNA, the CDR3 is TGTGCCAGCAGCGCCCTAGCGGGGGGCGCGAACACCGGGGAGCTGTTTTTT.

The V gene is TRBV7-3, the J gene TRBJ2-1; unclear D gene. The CDR3 sequence is 13 residues long. V was cut by 5 bases and J by 2 bases, with 7 bases left in between. CDR1 and CDR2 from the germline V gene are SGHTA and FQGTGA. CDR3: CASSIEPYNEQFF. The CDR3 DNA sequence: TGTGCCAGCAGCATAGAGCCCTACAATGAGCAGTTCTTC.

The chain has TRBV28 and TRBJ1-5; a weak D match, TRBD1 (6 bases). V was pared by 3 bases and J by 0 bases, with 9 bases between. The germline V gene has CDR1 MDHEN and CDR2 SYDVKM. The CDR3 covers 15 residues. The CDR3 sequence: CASSFGRGSNQPQHF. DNA for the CDR3: TGTGCCAGCAGTTTTGGCAGGGGTAGCAATCAGCCCCAGCATTTT.

The J gene is TRBJ1-5, the V gene TRBV24-1; D ambiguous. V shed 4 bases and J shed 4 bases, with 7 bases lying between them. The CDR3 has 13 residues. The germline V gene has CDR1 KGHDR and CDR2 SFDVKD. The CDR3 bases are TGTGCCACCAGTGAGTACGGTAATCAGCCCCAGCATTTT. Protein product: CATSEYGNQPQHF.

This clone was recorded only once. The chain joins TRBV7-9 to TRBJ2-3, with D perhaps TRBD2 (6 bases). Looked up from germline, CDR1 is SEHNR and CDR2 is FQNEAQ (reference sequence). The CDR3 runs to 18 residues. The V and J ends lost 5 bases and 5 bases respectively, with 26 bases between them. The CDR3 bases are TGTGCCAGCAGCCCGCCTTGGGGGGACCGCCAAATAGGAGATACGCAGTATTTT. Translating it yields CASSPPWGDRQIGDTQYF.

In this sample, this clone turned up once. This rearrangement joins TRBV4-3 to TRBJ2-1; 9 bases are a match to TRBD2. With V trimmed by 3 bases and J by 8 bases, 8 bases remained unmatched. The CDR3 has 15 residues. Per germline, CDR1 LGHNA and CDR2 YSLEER. CDR3 in amino acids: CASSQGPAGGYEQFF. The CDR3 DNA is TGCGCCAGCAGCCAGGGTCCGGCGGGAGGGTATGAGCAGTTCTTC.

The chain uses TRBV3-1 (or the pseudogene TRBV3-2) and TRBJ2-7; 11 positions match TRBD2. This CDR3 spans 19 amino acids. CDR1 and CDR2 (germline): LGHDT, YNNKEL (reference sequence). Trimming at V came to 3 bases and at J to 0 bases, leaving 13 bases not matched to a gene. CDR3 amino acids: CASSHSCTSGGPSSYEQYF. The CDR3 coding sequence is TGTGCCAGCAGCCATTCGTGTACTAGCGGGGGCCCCTCCTCCTACGAGCAGTACTTC.

The gene calls are TRBV30 and TRBJ1-1; tentative D call: TRBD1 (6 bases). The CDR3 runs to 14 residues. Germline V gene lookup returns CDR1 GTSNPN and CDR2 SVGIG (reference sequence). V lost 3 bases to trimming and J lost 0 bases, with 11 bases between them. The CDR3 reads CAWRVTGLNTEAFF. The DNA of the CDR3 is TGTGCCTGGAGGGTGACAGGACTGAACACTGAAGCTTTCTTT.

The V gene is TRBV5-4, the J gene TRBJ2-3; 10 nucleotides align to TRBD2. Looked up from germline, CDR1 is SGHNT and CDR2 is YYREEE (reference sequence). The CDR3 covers 16 residues. Trimming removed 4 bases from V and 0 bases from J; junction bases left unmatched: 5. CDR3 region: CASSISGGTSTDTQYF. The CDR3 DNA reads as TGTGCCAGCAGCATTAGCGGGGGGACGAGCACAGATACGCAGTATTTT.

This chain joins TRBV19 and TRBJ2-1; 10 positions agree with TRBD2. Germline CDR1 and CDR2: LNHDA and SQIVND (reference sequence). The V and J ends lost 3 bases and 6 bases, in that order; junction bases with no gene match: 5. This CDR3 comprises 15 residues. The CDR3 protein is CASSIQRGGSNEQFF. The DNA for the CDR3 is TGTGCCAGTAGTATTCAGCGGGGGGGCAGCAATGAGCAGTTCTTC.

The chain carries TRBV7-2 and TRBJ1-2; tentative D call: TRBD1 (5 bases). CDR3 length: 17 amino acids. Deletions cut 1 base from V and 2 bases from J, with 17 bases between. Germline V CDR1 and CDR2: SGHTA, FQGNSA. CDR3 nucleotides: TGTGCCAGCAGCTTAGGTAGCGGGCAGGGCGGAAACTATGGCTACACCTTC. It is translated as CASSLGSGQGGNYGYTF.

This clone was seen a single time. The CDR3 protein is CASSPQGADTEAFF. The CDR3 bases are TGTGCCAGCAGCCCACAGGGGGCAGACACTGAAGCTTTCTTT. The chain combines TRBV2 with TRBJ1-1; 9 bases align to TRBD1. Germline V lookup: CDR1 SNHLY, CDR2 FYNNEI. V shed 6 bases and J 3 bases; nucleotides not matched to a gene: 5. CDR3 length: 14 residues. Together with reference TRBV2 and TRBJ1-1, the CDR3 gives the full variable domain: EPEVTQTPSHQVTQMGQEVILRCVPISNHLYFYWYRQILGQKVEFLVSFYNNEISEKSEIFDDQFSVERPDGSNFTLKIRSTKLEDSAMYFCASSPQGADTEAFFGQGTRLTVV.

J is TRBJ2-7 and V is TRBV6-4, with a weak D call TRBD1 (6 bases). Trimming took off 4 bases at V and 6 bases at J, with 13 bases between the two ends. Germline V lookup: CDR1 MRHNA, CDR2 SNTAGT. CDR3 length: 13 amino acids. This chain's CDR3 is CASSGEQGAEQYF. For the CDR3, the DNA is TGTGCCAGCAGTGGGGAACAGGGAGCCGAGCAGTACTTC.

A single count supports this clone. The chain combines TRBV6-5 with TRBJ1-2; TRBD1 matches at 8 bases. Germline trimming cut 6 bases from V and 8 bases from J; bases unmatched to any gene: 11. The CDR3 has 14 amino acids. In germline, CDR1 is MNHEY, CDR2 SVGAGI. CDR3 DNA: TGTGCCAGCAGCTCCTCGGACAGGGTGCACGGCTACACCTTC. Encoded protein: CASSSSDRVHGYTF.